The entry that follows covers one TCR beta chain sequence. Its antigen is currently not known. No base-level quality is on record; no much larger clone is a single base apart. The same CDR3 arises from other DNA sequences in this sample as well. Trimming removed 0 bases from V and 2 bases from J, leaving 8 bases between the germline ends. Sequences SGDLS (CDR1) and YYNGEE (CDR2) are obtained from the germline V gene. Including the terminal cysteine and phenylalanine, the CDR3 comprises 14 residues. Solely the CDR3 DNA is kept, with 42 bases framed from the first base. CD8 naive samples were obtained by positive selection for CCR7 among CD45RO-negative cells, yielding a CD45RA+CCR7+ population from which TemRA cells were excluded. Healthy HIV-negative adults with no recently reported acute infections or vaccinations were included as donors. Every donor was a Caucasian adult living in Nashville, Tennessee, USA. Blood was obtained by leukapheresis, after which PBMCs were separated by Ficoll-Histopaque density gradient centrifugation and cryopreserved in liquid nitrogen vapor phase. Analytical flow cytometry was used to check the purity and quantity of every magnetically sorted T cell population. Genomic DNA was isolated from every sorted fraction and measured by UV absorbance on a Nanodrop 2000c.

The sample comes from a study of shared clonotypes between healthy human individuals (dated by TCRdb to about 2020). About the study as a whole: The cohort included three men and a couple of women between 18 and 49 years of age. For each donor, CD4 naive and CD4 memory were each run on three plates, CD8 naive on two plates, and CD8 memory on one plate. To estimate repertoire size and how much clonotypes are shared between individuals, the study performed deep sequencing of blood TCR repertoires from about five healthy adults. Different laboratories and diverse techniques were used to prepare libraries and sequence TCR repertoires, to increase sequencing depth and limit assay-specific biases. Per donor, leukapheresis produced somewhere between about 0.8 and 9 billion PBMCs.

Broad study findings and their caveats: Based on pairwise subsampling, the degree of clonotype sharing among donors was expected to be affected by sequencing depth. Even with the large sequencing depth, rarefaction of the sorted-subset datasets indicated that sequencing was incomplete. Clonotypes shared by all four sorted-subset donors showed higher generation probabilities than non-shared clonotypes. When several donors were compared, the shared fraction of clonotypes was around 5% for naive CD4, less than 4% for naive CD8, roughly 2.5% for memory CD4, and less than 0.5% for memory CD8. Only blood was sampled, and tissue TCR repertoires likely differ from those in blood. Naive subsets generally had larger estimated clonotype richness than memory subsets. The small number of donors limited the genetic and exposure-history diversity represented.

Using the deep immunoSEQ assay, multiplex PCR amplified TCR CDR3 regions from genomic DNA. Extracted genomic DNA from each cell subset was spread evenly across all wells of several immunoSEQ 96-well plates, with each plate serving as a replicate. For sorted subsets, roughly 200 ng genomic DNA, equal to tens of thousands of T cell genomes, was loaded into each replicate PCR. Purified libraries were measured with a Qubit 3.0 fluorometer, size-checked on a Bioanalyzer 2100, and measured again with the KAPA Library Quantification kit. Every immunoSEQ 96-well plate was sequenced on a dedicated single-read 150-cycle Illumina NextSeq 550 flow cell. Concerning the study's data processing: Because the immunoSEQ output included only junctional sequences and no quality scores, the filtering could not be the same as the filtering used for full-length reads. To assign V/J genes and CDR3, sequences were annotated against IMGT germline references using PyIR, a Python wrapper for IgBLAST v1.9. Reads were removed for weak V/J assignments (E-value above 1e-6), missing CDR3, stop codons, out-of-frame junctions, or ambiguous translated residues. V3J clonotypes were defined as sequences sharing an identical inferred V gene, J gene, and CDR3 amino acid sequence. To compute the percentage overlap between repertoires, the number of shared unique clonotypes was divided by the size of the smaller repertoire. Richness of each repertoire was evaluated using RTK rarefaction, the Chao1 estimator, and Recon v2.1 estimates of unobserved clonotypes. Generation probabilities for all TCRbeta clonotypes obtained by the gDNA method from a handful of donors were computed using OLGA. The clones in this table, taken by TCRdb from immuneACCESS, are in-frame only. Not every clone is retained; where verified, under half of the shortfall comes from an unresolved V gene, and the cause of the rest is unknown. The V and J calls and clone size come from that table; D and trimming were worked out from the DNA. The sample has about 2.2 million clones on record, 90% to 95% of them singletons. The top ten hold more than 1.5% of the sample.

The sample taken for sequencing was naive CD8+ T cells from PBMCs. The cell subset or site tag for this specimen amounts to: CD45RA+CCR7+. The rearranged segments are TRBV9 and TRBJ1-1, with the D gene call left open. The origin of this receptor is a young man in good health. Some clones in this sample may be carry-over from other donors' samples. The nucleotides read TGTGCCAGCAGCGTAGGGACTTCCAACACTGAAGCTTTCTTT. Translated, this gives CASSVGTSNTEAFF.